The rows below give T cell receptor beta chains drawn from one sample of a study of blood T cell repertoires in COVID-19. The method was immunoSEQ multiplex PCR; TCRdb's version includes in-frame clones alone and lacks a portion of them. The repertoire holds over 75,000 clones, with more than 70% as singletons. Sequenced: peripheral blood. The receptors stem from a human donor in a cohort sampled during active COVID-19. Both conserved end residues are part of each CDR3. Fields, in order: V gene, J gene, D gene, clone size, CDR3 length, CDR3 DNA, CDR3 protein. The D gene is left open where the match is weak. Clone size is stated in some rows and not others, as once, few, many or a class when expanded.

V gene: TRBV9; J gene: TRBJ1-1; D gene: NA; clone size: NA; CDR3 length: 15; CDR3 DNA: TGTGCCAGCAGCGTAGGTGGGGGCGGGGGCACTGAAGCTTTCTTT; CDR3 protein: CASSVGGGGGTEAFF
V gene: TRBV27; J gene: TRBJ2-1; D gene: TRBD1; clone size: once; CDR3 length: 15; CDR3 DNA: TGTGCCAGCAGTTTCGGACAGGGGGACGCCAATGAGCAGTTCTTC; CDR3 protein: CASSFGQGDANEQFF
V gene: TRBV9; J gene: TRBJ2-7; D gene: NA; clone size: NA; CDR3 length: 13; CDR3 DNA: TGTGCCAGCAGCATAGGCAGCGAATACGAGCAGTACTTC; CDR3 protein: CASSIGSEYEQYF
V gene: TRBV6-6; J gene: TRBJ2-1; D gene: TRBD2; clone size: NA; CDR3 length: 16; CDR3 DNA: TGTGCCAGCAGTTACCCACTAGCGGGAGGCCACAATGAGCAGTTCTTC; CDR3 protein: CASSYPLAGGHNEQFF
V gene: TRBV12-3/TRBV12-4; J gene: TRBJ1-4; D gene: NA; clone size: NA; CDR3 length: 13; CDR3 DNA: TGTGCCAGCAGTCTGGTAGGGGATGAAAAACTGTTTTTT; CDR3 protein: CASSLVGDEKLFF
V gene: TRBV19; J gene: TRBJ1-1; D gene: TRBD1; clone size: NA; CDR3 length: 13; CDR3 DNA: TGTGCCAGTAGTTCCACAGGGGGCTTGCGAGCTTTCTTT; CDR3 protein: CASSSTGGLRAFF
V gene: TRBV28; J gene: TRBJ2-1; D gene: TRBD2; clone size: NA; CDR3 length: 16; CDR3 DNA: TGTGCCAGCAGTGTCCCTTTGCGGGAGGGCCACGATGAGCAGTTCTTC; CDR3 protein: CASSVPLREGHDEQFF
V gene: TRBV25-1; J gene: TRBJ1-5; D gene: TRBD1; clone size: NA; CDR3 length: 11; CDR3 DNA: TGTGCCAGCAGTGAACAGGGGGCCCAGCATTTT; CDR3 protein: CASSEQGAQHF
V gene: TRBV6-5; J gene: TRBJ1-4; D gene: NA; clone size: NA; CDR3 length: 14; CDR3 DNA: TGTGCCAGCAACGGGGGAGTAGGAAATGAAAAACTGTTTTTT; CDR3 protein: CASNGGVGNEKLFF
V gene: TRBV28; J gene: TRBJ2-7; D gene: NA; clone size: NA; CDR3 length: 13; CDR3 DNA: TGTGCCAGCAGTCCCCCTCAAACGGCGGTTCAGTACTTC; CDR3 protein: CASSPPQTAVQYF
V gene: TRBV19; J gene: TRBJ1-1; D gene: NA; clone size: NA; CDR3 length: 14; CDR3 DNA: TGTGCCAGTAGTTTCTCAGGGCGAAACACTGAAGCTTTCTTT; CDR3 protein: CASSFSGRNTEAFF
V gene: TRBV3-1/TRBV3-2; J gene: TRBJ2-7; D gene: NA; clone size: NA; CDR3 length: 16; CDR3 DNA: TGTGCCAGCAGCCCCAAAGGCAGGGTTGGCTCCTACGAGCAGTACTTC; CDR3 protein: CASSPKGRVGSYEQYF
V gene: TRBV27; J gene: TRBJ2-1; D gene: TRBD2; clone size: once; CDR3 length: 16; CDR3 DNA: TGTGCCAGCAGTCCCTATTTGAGCGGGAGGGCCAATGAGCAGTTCTTC; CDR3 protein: CASSPYLSGRANEQFF
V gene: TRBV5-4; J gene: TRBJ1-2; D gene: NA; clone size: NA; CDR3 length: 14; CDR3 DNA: TGTGCCAGCAGCGGGGGGGGCATCCTATATGGCTACACCTTC; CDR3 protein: CASSGGGILYGYTF
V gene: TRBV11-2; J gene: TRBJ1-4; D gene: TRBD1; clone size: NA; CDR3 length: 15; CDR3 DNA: TGTGCCAGCAGCCGGGGGACAGGGGCTAATGAAAAACTGTTTTTT; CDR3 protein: CASSRGTGANEKLFF
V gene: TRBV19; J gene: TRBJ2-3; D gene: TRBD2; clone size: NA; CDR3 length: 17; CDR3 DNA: TGTGCCAGTAGTATAGAGGCTAGCGGGTATAGCACAGATACGCAGTATTTT; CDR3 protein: CASSIEASGYSTDTQYF